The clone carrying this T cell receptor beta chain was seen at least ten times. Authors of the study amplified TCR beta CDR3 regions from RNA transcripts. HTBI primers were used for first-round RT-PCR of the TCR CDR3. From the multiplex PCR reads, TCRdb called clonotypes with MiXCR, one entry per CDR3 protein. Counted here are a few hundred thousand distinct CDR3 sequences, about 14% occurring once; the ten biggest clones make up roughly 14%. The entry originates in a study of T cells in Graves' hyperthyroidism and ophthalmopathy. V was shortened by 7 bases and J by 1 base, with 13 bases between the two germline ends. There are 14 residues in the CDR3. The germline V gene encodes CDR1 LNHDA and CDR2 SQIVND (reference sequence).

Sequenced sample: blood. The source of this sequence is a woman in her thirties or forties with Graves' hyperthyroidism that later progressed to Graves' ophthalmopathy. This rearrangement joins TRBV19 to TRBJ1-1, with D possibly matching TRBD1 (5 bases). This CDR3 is CASTPGGSNTEAFF. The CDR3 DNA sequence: TGTGCCAGTACCCCCGGGGGGTCGAACACTGAAGCTTTCTTT.